The sequence of this TCR beta chain was determined in a study of blood T cell repertoires in COVID-19. Study-level information: Some COVID-19 samples were acute and others convalescent; all came from the United States, Italy and Spain.

This CDR3 is built from 14 residues. J gave up 5 bases and V 6 bases, and 3 bases lay outside the gene matches. Germline V gene data show CDR1 as SNHLY and CDR2 as FYNNEI. In the original workflow: Nucleated cell number was recorded as an estimate derived from reference gene primer amplification. Generated by immunoSEQ multiplex PCR, the TCRdb table keeps only in-frame clones and is missing some. D and trimming were read from the DNA, whereas the V and J calls and clone size are those reported in that table. Of 150,000 to 160,000 clones listed, approximately 86% are singletons. V usage is TRBV2 and J usage is TRBJ2-7; 14 bases map to TRBD2. This clonotype originated in a man aged 55 to 69 with COVID-19, enrolled during active disease. Sequenced input: peripheral blood. The CDR3: CASRPGLAGDEQYF. The CDR3 region has the DNA TGTGCCAGCAGACCGGGACTAGCGGGGGACGAGCAGTACTTC.